The 5 T cell receptor beta chains presented below share a single source sample, sequenced in a study of blood T cell repertoires in COVID-19. TCRdb's table, derived via immunoSEQ multiplex PCR, lists solely in-frame clones and lacks some. The sample records more than 250,000 clones, about 90% being singletons. Sequencing input: peripheral blood. Receptors were obtained from a man aged 18 to 29 who had recovered from COVID-19.

The chain employs TRBV7-9 and TRBJ2-7; 8 positions match TRBD2. Losses at the gene ends were 1 base for V and 2 bases for J; bases not matched to a gene: 10. Germline CDR1 SEHNR, CDR2 FQNEAQ (reference sequence). The CDR3 loop spans 17 amino acids. CDR3 bases: TGTGCCAGCAGCTTAGGGGGGACGGTAGCGGGACCCTACGAGCAGTACTTC. Its protein product is CASSLGGTVAGPYEQYF.

The V call is TRBV6-5, the J call TRBJ2-2; D is possibly TRBD1 (5 bases). V lost 4 bases to trimming and J lost 1 base, with 10 bases between them. Germline-derived CDR1 and CDR2 are MNHEY and SVGAGI. The CDR3 has 15 amino acids. CDR3 residues: CASSFDSENTGELFF. The CDR3 coding sequence is TGTGCCAGCAGTTTTGACAGCGAGAACACCGGGGAGCTGTTTTTT.

The J gene is TRBJ1-2, the V gene TRBV5-6; unclear D gene. CDR3 size: 15 residues. Trimming stripped 2 bases from V and 4 bases from J, with 15 bases between. Per germline, CDR1 SGHDT and CDR2 YYEEEE. In DNA form, the CDR3 reads TGTGCCAGCAGCTTCGCACCGGGTGCCACCTATGGCTACACCTTC. Amino acid sequence: CASSFAPGATYGYTF. The full variable domain, with the rest looked up from reference TRBV5-6 and TRBJ1-2, is DAGVTQSPTHLIKTRGQQVTLRCSPKSGHDTVSWYQQALGQGPQFIFQYYEEEERQRGNFPDRFSGHQFPNYSSELNVNALLLGDSALYLCASSFAPGATYGYTFGSGTRLTVV.

The chain uses TRBV19 and TRBJ1-4; 8 bases match TRBD1. This CDR3 comprises 19 residues. J lost 0 bases, V lost 0 bases, and 9 bases had no gene match. The germline CDR1 and CDR2 sequences are LNHDA and SQIVND (reference sequence). CDR3 sequence: CASSIDPRDRTPTNEKLFF. Here the CDR3 DNA reads TGTGCCAGTAGTATAGATCCCCGGGACAGGACTCCAACTAATGAAAAACTGTTTTTT.

The chain couples TRBV4-3 to TRBJ2-3; no firm D call. V lost 0 bases and J 3 bases, leaving 10 bases between the germline ends. Germline lookup yields CDR1 LGHNA and CDR2 YSLEER. This CDR3 contains 15 residues. The CDR3 coding sequence is TGCGCCAGCAGCCAAGATTTTCTAGGTACAGATACGCAGTATTTT. Translation: CASSQDFLGTDTQYF.